These 15 T cell receptor beta chains originate from one sample sequenced in a study of CD8 T cells in ankylosing spondylitis. TCRdb processed the 5' RACE reads anew with MiXCR; each CDR3 protein has one entry. The top ten hold approximately 5% of the sample, which has roughly 230,000 distinct CDR3 sequences, approximately 8.4% seen once. The source material was blood, either unsorted or a sorted T cell fraction (not recorded which). The receptor source for this set is a female donor with ankylosing spondylitis or in good health (not recorded which).

This clonotype was found a few times. This chain connects TRBV6-2 or TRBV6-3 to TRBJ2-1, with TRBD1 matching over 11 bases. CDR3 length: 17 residues. Germline-derived CDR1 and CDR2 are MNHEY and SVGEGT. V lost 2 bases to trimming and J lost 7 bases; unmatched junction nucleotides: 10. Written as DNA, the CDR3 is TGTGCCAGCAGTTACCCCCTAGGACAGGGGGCGGTTAATGAGCAGTTCTTC. Residues: CASSYPLGQGAVNEQFF.

This clonotype was seen only a few times. V is TRBV29-1 and J is TRBJ2-7; D assignment may be TRBD1 or TRBD2 (5 bases each). CDR3 length equals 16 residues. V lost 0 bases and J lost 3, with 18 bases in between. Germline V gene lookup returns CDR1 SQVTM and CDR2 ANQGSEA. CDR3 region: CSVEEPLAGGHYEQYF. The DNA of the CDR3 is TGCAGCGTTGAAGAACCTCTAGCTGGAGGACACTACGAGCAGTACTTC.

Regarding this clonotype: A much larger clonotype is one base distant, so this may be a read error. The rearrangement joins TRBV4-3 to TRBJ2-3; tentative D call: TRBD1 (6 bases). V lost 1 base and J 4 bases, leaving 15 bases between the germline ends. Per germline, CDR1 LGHNA and CDR2 YSLEER. The CDR3 covers 16 residues. DNA of the CDR3: TGCGCCAGCAGCCAAGGGCCAACAGGGTGTGCAGATACGCAGTATTTT. Its translation is CASSQGPTGCADTQYF.

This clonotype came up many times. The chain carries TRBV19 and TRBJ2-1; D remains unclear. CDR3 length: 15 residues. In germline, CDR1 is LNHDA, CDR2 SQIVND (reference sequence). V was clipped by 5 bases and J by 1 base, with 12 bases between them. DNA for the CDR3: TGTGCCAGTAGTTCTCCAGGACGGTCCTACAATGAGCAGTTCTTC. It is translated as CASSSPGRSYNEQFF.

There are many counts of this clonotype. This chain joins TRBV6-4 and TRBJ2-1; the D gene is possibly TRBD2 (6 bases). V dropped 0 bases and J dropped 7 bases, with 13 bases sitting between them. The germline CDR1 and CDR2 sequences are MRHNA and SNTAGT. This CDR3 contains 15 residues. For the CDR3, the DNA is TGTGCCAGCAGTGACTCGCATGAAGGGAGGAATGAGCAGTTCTTC. Its protein is CASSDSHEGRNEQFF.

This clonotype was observed a handful of times. The chain combines TRBV6-2 or TRBV6-3 with TRBJ2-6; tentatively, D is TRBD1 (6 bases). The CDR3 runs 15 residues. V lost 8 bases, J lost 0 bases, and 11 bases lay in between. Looked up from germline, CDR1 is MNHEY and CDR2 is SVGEGT. The CDR3 DNA reads TGTGCCAGCGGCAGGGGCCGCTCTGGGGCCAACGTCCTGACTTTC. Amino acid sequence: CASGRGRSGANVLTF.

This clonotype appeared many times. The chain is built from TRBV7-8 and TRBJ1-6; 8 bases map to TRBD1. CDR1 and CDR2 (germline): SGHVS, FQNEAQ. V was pared by 5 bases and J by 7 bases, with 4 bases of the junction left unmatched. The CDR3 extends over 14 amino acids. The CDR3 region has the DNA TGTGCCAGCAGCCAGGGACAGGCGAATTCACCCCTCCACTTT. Translating gives CASSQGQANSPLHF. Combining the CDR3 with reference TRBV7-8 and TRBJ1-6 gives the whole variable domain GAGVSQSPRYKVAKRGQDVALRCDPISGHVSLFWYQQALGQGPEFLTYFQNEAQLDKSGLPSDRFFAERPEGSVSTLKIQRTQQEDSAVYLCASSQGQANSPLHFGNGTRLTVT.

This clonotype was seen ten or more times. This sequence joins TRBV13 and TRBJ2-7; D not certain. Germline V CDR1 and CDR2: PRHDT, FYEKMQ (reference sequence). Trimming cost V 3 bases and J 1 base, with 4 bases left between them. The CDR3 covers 12 residues. CDR3 residues: CASSFGSYEQYF. In DNA form, the CDR3 reads TGTGCCAGCAGCTTTGGTTCCTACGAGCAGTACTTC.

This rearrangement joins TRBV29-1 to TRBJ2-3; 8 positions agree with TRBD1. Germline V CDR1 and CDR2: SQVTM, ANQGSEA. After removal of 2 bases from V and 2 bases from J, the junction contained 9 bases not matched to a gene. CDR3 size: 16 residues. CDR3 in amino acids: CSVETTGTGDTDTQYF. CDR3 nucleotide sequence: TGCAGCGTTGAAACGACCGGGACAGGCGACACAGATACGCAGTATTTT.

The table lists this clonotype with many counts. This chain links TRBV7-6 with TRBJ2-7; 8 nucleotides align to TRBD1. Germline CDR1 is SGHVS and CDR2 is FNYEAQ. The CDR3 is 14 amino acids. The V and J ends lost 5 bases and 4 bases, in that order; junction bases with no gene match: 7. CDR3 coding DNA: TGTGCCAGCAGCCCGACAGGGGAAAGGTACGAGCAGTACTTC. The encoded protein is CASSPTGERYEQYF.

This clonotype was seen repeatedly, ten times or more. The rearrangement uses TRBV7-3 and TRBJ2-5; the D gene is possibly TRBD2 (5 bases). V was trimmed by 5 bases and J by 5 bases, leaving 15 bases between them. This CDR3 has 14 amino acids. CDR1 and CDR2 (germline): SGHTA, FQGTGA. The DNA of the CDR3 is TGTGCCAGCAGCCTAGCAGGTCCGCTGGAGACCCAGTACTTC. Amino acids: CASSLAGPLETQYF.

This clonotype was counted many times. The chain carries TRBV2 and TRBJ2-7, with D possibly being TRBD2 (5 bases). This CDR3 spans 13 amino acids. Per germline, CDR1 SNHLY and CDR2 FYNNEI. V lost 10 bases and J 9 bases, leaving 22 bases between the germline ends. DNA of the CDR3: TGTGCCACCACCCTGGACTCCTTTGTCGGGCAGTACTTC. Translation gives CATTLDSFVGQYF.

This clonotype showed up many times. CDR3: CASSEDYYGYTF. The CDR3 DNA reads as TGTGCCAGCAGTGAAGATTACTATGGCTACACCTTC. The J gene is TRBJ1-2, the V gene TRBV2; D gene unclear. The V end was cut by 1 base, the J end by 3 bases, with 3 bases between. CDR1 and CDR2 (germline): SNHLY, FYNNEI. The CDR3 loop spans 12 amino acids.

This clonotype was seen many times. The V gene is TRBV29-1, the J gene TRBJ2-7, with D tentatively TRBD2 (7 bases). Trimming took off 6 bases at V and 3 bases at J, with 15 bases between the two ends. The V gene's germline CDR1 is SQVTM and CDR2 ANQGSEA. The CDR3 has 13 amino acids. CDR3 region: CSVRGLAVYEQYF. The CDR3 DNA sequence: TGCAGCGTCCGGGGGCTAGCGGTCTACGAGCAGTACTTC.

This clonotype appeared many times. The chain carries TRBV12-3 or TRBV12-4 and TRBJ2-1; D might be TRBD1 or TRBD2, each matching 5 bases. Trimming took 6 bases from V and 0 from J, leaving 12 bases between them. This CDR3 comprises 15 residues. This chain's CDR3 is CASRGPEGSYNEQFF. The CDR3 DNA follows: TGTGCCAGCAGGGGACCCGAGGGCTCCTACAATGAGCAGTTCTTC.